This T cell receptor beta chain was sequenced for a study of T-cell reconstitution after alpha-beta-depleted transplantation in children. Study conclusions and caveats: Several hundred rapidly expanded clones from non-depleted graft cells reportedly supplied alpha-beta T cells about two months post-transplant. The study traced high day-60 TCRbeta diversity in some patients to surviving recipient T cells and thymic progenitors. Diversity and T-cell counts at one year after transplant derived mostly from new T cells.

Unique molecular identifiers tagged the TCRbeta library. MiXCR was run by TCRdb on the PCR reads, yielding one entry per CDR3 protein. Here the sample spans about 200,000 distinct CDR3 sequences, approximately 7% being singletons. This clonotype was detected ten times or more. Antigen specificity is unknown. This material consisted of PBMCs, taken before TCRalphabeta/CD19-depleted stem cell transplant. The sequence was obtained from a boy aged 2 to 9 with acute lymphoblastic leukemia, due to receive a stem cell transplant.

CDR3 residues: CASSWTDRISYEQYF. As DNA, the CDR3 is TGTGCCAGCAGCTGGACAGACCGGATATCCTACGAGCAGTACTTC. The chain has TRBV5-4 and TRBJ2-7; TRBD1 might be the D (6 bases). V lost 3 bases, J lost 1 base, and 14 bases lay in between. Germline loops: CDR1 SGHNT, CDR2 YYREEE (reference sequence). The CDR3 covers 15 residues.